These 25 T cell receptor beta chains were all obtained from the same sample, sequenced in a study of OX40 agonist ivuxolimab in advanced cancers. Data came from immunoSEQ multiplex PCR; TCRdb stores just in-frame clones and leaves some out. The table records just over 70,000 clones, 80% to 85% of them present only once. Source: CD4+ or CD8+ T cells sorted from blood, taken in a trial of the OX40 agonist ivuxolimab. The receptor source for this set is an adult with an advanced solid tumor such as melanoma, head and neck, liver or kidney cancer.

The chain combines TRBV25-1 with TRBJ2-7; perhaps D is TRBD1 or TRBD2 (5 bases each). CDR1 is MGHDK and CDR2 is SYGVNS in the germline V gene. V gave up 5 bases and J gave up 0 bases, with 17 bases separating them. CDR3 length equals 16 residues. CDR3 in amino acids: CASSFQGGGLSYEQYF. The CDR3 nucleotides are TGTGCCAGCAGTTTTCAGGGCGGAGGCCTCTCCTACGAGCAGTACTTC.

This chain uses TRBV6-1 with TRBJ1-5; TRBD1 aligns across 7 bases. V dropped 4 bases and J dropped 4; count of bases not matched to a gene: 10. This CDR3 is 16 amino acids long. Looked up from germline, CDR1 is MNHNS and CDR2 is SASEGT. The CDR3 region is CASSGQGKGINQPQHF. CDR3 DNA: TGTGCCAGCAGTGGACAGGGTAAGGGGATTAATCAGCCCCAGCATTTT.

The chain employs TRBV2 and TRBJ1-1; D gene ambiguous. The germline V gene encodes CDR1 SNHLY and CDR2 FYNNEI. There are 12 residues in the CDR3. V shed 4 bases and J shed 11 bases, with 14 bases lying between them. CDR3 sequence reads: CASSAGVLGAFF. In DNA, the CDR3 is TGTGCCAGCAGTGCCGGGGTACTTGGGGCTTTCTTT.

This chain joins TRBV7-8 and TRBJ2-2; 7 bases are a match to TRBD1. V lost 3 bases, J lost 8 bases, and 9 bases stayed unmatched. This CDR3 has 15 amino acids. Germline V gene lookup returns CDR1 SGHVS and CDR2 FQNEAQ. This chain's CDR3 is CASSLNRPRGGELFF. Here the CDR3 DNA reads TGTGCCAGCAGCTTGAACAGACCCAGGGGGGGGGAGCTGTTTTTT.

This rearrangement joins TRBV11-2 to TRBJ2-3; D is possibly TRBD2 (7 bases). V was pared by 4 bases and J by 5 bases, with 13 bases between. The germline CDR1 and CDR2 sequences are SGHAT and FQNNGV. The length of the CDR3 is 14 residues. The CDR3 reads CASSSRGAGDTQYF. The CDR3, as DNA: TGTGCCAGCAGCTCCCGGGGGGCGGGAGATACGCAGTATTTT.

The V and J genes are TRBV19 and TRBJ1-5, with D perhaps matching TRBD1 (6 bases). V was trimmed by 7 bases and J by 2 bases, leaving 18 bases between them. The CDR3 covers 16 residues. CDR1 is LNHDA and CDR2 is SQIVND in the germline V gene (reference sequence). CDR3 coding DNA: TGTGCCAGTATCCCCAGCCGGGGGCTTGGCAATCAGCCCCAGCATTTT. Translated: CASIPSRGLGNQPQHF.

This clone has only one observation. The J gene is TRBJ2-1, the V gene TRBV5-1; 8 nucleotides match TRBD2. The CDR3 runs to 15 residues. Looked up from germline, CDR1 is SGHRS and CDR2 is YFSETQ. Trimming removed 2 bases from V and 7 bases from J; junction bases left unmatched: 8. CDR3 region: CASSFDSGASNEQFF. CDR3 bases: TGCGCCAGCAGCTTCGATAGCGGGGCGAGTAATGAGCAGTTCTTC.

The gene calls are TRBV9 and TRBJ2-1, with TRBD2 matching over 10 bases. Losses at the gene ends were 4 bases for V and 12 bases for J; bases not matched to a gene: 16. Germline V gene data show CDR1 as SGDLS and CDR2 as YYNGEE. The CDR3 extends over 16 amino acids. The CDR3 loop is CASSPLAGEAAGGQFF. The CDR3 DNA sequence: TGTGCCAGCAGCCCCCTAGCGGGAGAGGCCGCGGGCGGGCAGTTCTTC.

The rearrangement links TRBV28 to TRBJ1-1; D is possibly TRBD1 (6 bases). V was cut by 6 bases and J by 10 bases, with 18 bases left in between. There are 13 residues in the CDR3. CDR1 and CDR2 (germline): MDHEN, SYDVKM. The CDR3: CASRGQSRGVAFF. CDR3 bases: TGTGCCAGCAGGGGACAATCTCGCGGGGTAGCTTTCTTT.

The chain has TRBV7-3 and TRBJ2-7; 13 bases are shared with TRBD2. Germline V gives CDR1 SGHTA, CDR2 FQGTGA. This CDR3 is built from 17 residues. With V trimmed by 2 bases and J by 2 bases, 6 bases remained unmatched. The CDR3 region has the DNA TGTGCCAGCAGCTTAGTCGGTGGGACTAGCGGGACCTACGAGCAGTACTTC. It is translated as CASSLVGGTSGTYEQYF.

The gene calls are TRBV5-1 and TRBJ2-4; 7 bases match TRBD2. Germline V gene sequence: CDR1 SGHRS, CDR2 YFSETQ. The junction had 4 bases not matched to a gene; V was cut back by 2 bases and J by 5 bases. CDR3 length: 14 amino acids. The CDR3 DNA is TGCGCCAGCAGCTTCGGGGGAGGGGAAAACATTCAGTACTTC. Its protein product is CASSFGGGENIQYF.

With respect to this clone: In the same sample, other DNA sequences code for this CDR3. J is TRBJ2-3 and V is TRBV18; unclear D gene. This CDR3 spans 13 amino acids. V was pared by 6 bases and J by 0 bases, with 7 bases between. CDR1 and CDR2 from the germline V gene are KGHSH and LQKENI. CDR3 in amino acids: CASSPSSTDTQYF. In DNA form, the CDR3 reads TGTGCCAGCTCTCCCTCTAGCACAGATACGCAGTATTTT.

This chain links TRBV11-2 with TRBJ2-7; 8 nucleotides line up with TRBD1. Germline lookup yields CDR1 SGHAT and CDR2 FQNNGV. Unmatched junction bases numbered 4, after V lost 1 base and J lost 2 bases. This CDR3 contains 15 residues. CDR3 sequence: CASSLVQGATYEQYF. Written as DNA, the CDR3 is TGTGCCAGCAGCTTAGTCCAGGGGGCCACCTACGAGCAGTACTTC.

The chain has TRBV6-1 and TRBJ2-7; D is unresolved. The length of the CDR3 is 13 residues. V was pared by 7 bases and J by 9 bases, with 19 bases between. The germline CDR1 and CDR2 sequences are MNHNS and SASEGT. The CDR3 DNA follows: TGTGCCAGCATGAGTGAACAAACCGGTGCGCAGTACTTC. Amino acids: CASMSEQTGAQYF.

The gene calls are TRBV6-5 and TRBJ2-2, with TRBD1 as a possible D gene (6 bases). V shed 5 bases and J shed 10 bases, with 14 bases lying between them. Germline V gives CDR1 MNHEY, CDR2 SVGAGI. This CDR3 region has 13 residues. CDR3 bases: TGTGCCAGCAGTGACACCACAGGGCCGGAGCTGTTTTTT. Translated: CASSDTTGPELFF.

The chain carries TRBV5-1 and TRBJ1-2; TRBD1 matches at 9 bases. Germline values: CDR1 SGHRS, CDR2 YFSETQ. The CDR3 runs to 14 residues. J lost 8 bases, V lost 1 base, and 6 bases had no gene match. The CDR3 region has the DNA TGCGCCAGCAGCTTGATACAGGGGGCGGACGGCTACACCTTC. Translating gives CASSLIQGADGYTF. The complete variable domain, with remaining parts taken from reference TRBV5-1 and TRBJ1-2, reads KAGVTQTPRYLIKTRGQQVTLSCSPISGHRSVSWYQQTPGQGLQFLFEYFSETQRNKGNFPGRFSGRQFSNSRSEMNVSTLELGDSALYLCASSLIQGADGYTFGSGTRLTVV.

The rearrangement links TRBV7-9 to TRBJ1-1, with a tentative D call TRBD1 (6 bases). The CDR3 consists of 15 residues. V lost 5 bases, J lost 2 bases, and 15 bases lay in between. Germline CDR1 and CDR2: SEHNR and FQNEAQ (reference sequence). CDR3 nucleotide sequence: TGTGCCAGCAGCACTCGAGTGGACAGTAACACTGAAGCTTTCTTT. Translated, it gives CASSTRVDSNTEAFF.

The V and J genes are TRBV6-6 and TRBJ2-1, with TRBD1 as a possible D gene (6 bases). Germline V gene sequence: CDR1 MNHNY, CDR2 SVGAGI (reference sequence). The ends were cut back, 5 bases at V and 4 bases at J, with 9 bases in the middle. The CDR3 consists of 13 residues. The CDR3: CASSTDRYNEQFF. The CDR3 coding sequence is TGTGCCAGCAGTACCGACAGGTACAATGAGCAGTTCTTC.

The genes are TRBV5-1 and TRBJ2-1; D remains ambiguous. Germline V gene data show CDR1 as SGHRS and CDR2 as YFSETQ. V lost 6 bases and J lost 7, with 14 bases in between. The CDR3 runs 13 residues. The CDR3 coding sequence is TGCGCCAGCACCCCCGCTCGTGAAAATGAGCAGTTCTTC. Translation gives CASTPARENEQFF.

This chain connects TRBV11-2 to TRBJ2-1; D is possibly TRBD1 (5 bases). The CDR3 consists of 13 residues. Trimming pared 1 base from V and 15 bases from J, leaving 16 bases between. Germline loops: CDR1 SGHAT, CDR2 FQNNGV. The CDR3 DNA reads as TGTGCCAGCAGCTTAGGGGGCCGGGTCAGGCTGTTCTTC. It translates to CASSLGGRVRLFF.

This rearrangement joins TRBV2 to TRBJ1-5, with TRBD1 identical over 7 bases. V lost 3 bases, J lost 6 bases, and 8 bases stayed unmatched. CDR1 is SNHLY, CDR2 FYNNEI, per germline. The CDR3 loop spans 15 amino acids. The CDR3 DNA reads TGTGCCAGCAGTGAGGACAGGCGGGGAGGTCAGCCCCAGCATTTT. This sequence encodes CASSEDRRGGQPQHF.

The V and J genes are TRBV5-1 and TRBJ2-1, with D hard to call. Germline loops: CDR1 SGHRS, CDR2 YFSETQ. V was pared by 3 bases and J by 7 bases, with 11 bases between. This CDR3 has 13 residues. The CDR3 DNA sequence: TGCGCCAGCAGCTCCAGCTCCCCTAATGAGCAGTTCTTC. Translation gives CASSSSSPNEQFF.

The gene calls are TRBV7-3 and TRBJ1-1; tentatively, D is TRBD1 (5 bases). Germline-derived CDR1 and CDR2 are SGHTA and FQGTGA. The length of the CDR3 is 15 residues. V lost 1 base and J 2 bases, leaving 11 bases between the germline ends. The CDR3 sequence: CASSLMTGGNTEAFF. The DNA of the CDR3 is TGTGCCAGCAGCTTAATGACGGGGGGAAACACTGAAGCTTTCTTT.

The chain couples TRBV29-1 to TRBJ1-1, with TRBD1 matching over 7 bases. The V gene's germline CDR1 is SQVTM and CDR2 ANQGSEA. Trimming cost V 7 bases and J 5 bases; bases outside gene matches: 10. CDR3 length: 13 residues. In DNA form, the CDR3 reads TGCAGCGCTACGACAGGGAGGGAAACTGAAGCTTTCTTT. It codes for CSATTGRETEAFF.

This clone was seen a single time. The rearrangement joins TRBV7-2 to TRBJ2-3; TRBD2 is a possible D gene (7 bases). Between the trimmed V and J ends, which lost 1 base and 2 bases, there was a span of 10 bases. Per the germline V gene, CDR1 is SGHTA and CDR2 is FQGNSA. This CDR3 contains 15 residues. The CDR3 DNA sequence: TGTGCCAGCAGCTTAGGTGGGGGGGCCACAGATACGCAGTATTTT. Protein: CASSLGGGATDTQYF.